Following are 9 T cell receptor beta chains from one sample sequenced in a study of shared clonotypes between healthy human individuals. Produced via immunoSEQ multiplex PCR; TCRdb's table is partial and in-frame only. The table includes around 980,000 clones, 78% detected once. Sequences were obtained from memory CD4+ T cells from PBMCs. Subset meaning: CD45RA-negative fraction. Source of these receptors: a man younger than 35 in good health. Some clones in this sample may be carry-over from other donors' samples.

The rearrangement uses TRBV10-3 and TRBJ2-2; 7 bases map to TRBD2. Per the germline V gene, CDR1 is ENHRY and CDR2 is SYGVKD. With V trimmed by 6 bases and J by 0 bases, 4 bases remained unmatched. The CDR3 contains 15 residues. This chain's CDR3 is CAIREGTTNTGELFF. Written as DNA, the CDR3 is TGTGCCATCAGGGAAGGGACTACGAACACCGGGGAGCTGTTTTTT.

The chain carries TRBV7-9 and TRBJ2-4, with TRBD1 identical over 8 bases. Per the germline V gene, CDR1 is SEHNR and CDR2 is FQNEAQ (reference sequence). V shed 1 base, J shed 7 bases, and the junction held 6 bases outside the gene matches. The CDR3 loop spans 15 amino acids. CDR3 DNA sequence: TGTGCCAGCAGCTTAGGTCAGGACAGGGTGAACATTCAGTACTTC. Translating it yields CASSLGQDRVNIQYF.

This clone was seen just once. This chain links TRBV4-2 with TRBJ2-1; TRBD2 matches at 11 bases. CDR1 and CDR2 (germline): LGHNA, YNFKEQ. The V and J ends lost 3 bases and 2 bases, in that order; junction bases with no gene match: 9. The length of the CDR3 is 18 residues. In nucleotides, the CDR3 is TGTGCCAGCAGCCATGGTATCCTAGCGGGAGGACCCTACAATGAGCAGTTCTTC. Encoded protein: CASSHGILAGGPYNEQFF.

This chain joins TRBV5-1 and TRBJ2-6, with D possibly matching TRBD1 (5 bases). The germline V gene encodes CDR1 SGHRS and CDR2 YFSETQ. The CDR3 sequence is 18 residues long. Trimming took off 6 bases at V and 0 bases at J, with 19 bases between the two ends. The CDR3 spells CASTRILGHSSGANVLTF. CDR3 sequence (DNA): TGCGCCAGCACCAGAATCCTAGGACATAGCTCTGGGGCCAACGTCCTGACTTTC.

Note on this clone: Other DNA sequences from this sample encode an identical CDR3 as well. The chain joins TRBV4-1 to TRBJ1-1; a weak D match, TRBD1 (5 bases). Trimming cost V 0 bases and J 1 base, with 6 bases left between them. CDR3 length: 14 amino acids. Germline-derived CDR1 and CDR2 are MGHRA and YSYEKL. CDR3: CASSQDRENTEAFF. In DNA form, the CDR3 reads TGCGCCAGCAGCCAAGACAGGGAGAACACTGAAGCTTTCTTT.

The V and J genes are TRBV4-3 and TRBJ2-3, with TRBD2 matching 10 bases. The CDR3 has 16 residues. V dropped 3 bases and J dropped 9; count of bases not matched to a gene: 12. Germline V gives CDR1 LGHNA, CDR2 YSLEER. The CDR3 sequence: CASSQGAAGGPGTQYF. DNA of the CDR3: TGCGCCAGCAGCCAGGGTGCAGCGGGAGGGCCAGGGACGCAGTATTTT.

The chain has TRBV10-3 and TRBJ2-4, with D perhaps TRBD1 or TRBD2 (5 bases each). The CDR3 sequence is 14 residues long. V lost 8 bases, J lost 6 bases, and 17 bases lay in between. The germline V gene encodes CDR1 ENHRY and CDR2 SYGVKD. The DNA of the CDR3 is TGTGCCATCGGGGGACCGAGGTTCGGAAACATTCAGTACTTC. Protein: CAIGGPRFGNIQYF.

The chain is built from TRBV5-1 and TRBJ1-1, with D possibly matching TRBD1 (6 bases). V was trimmed by 1 base and J by 4 bases, leaving 14 bases between them. The germline gives CDR1 SGHRS, CDR2 YFSETQ. The CDR3 contains 15 residues. The CDR3 nucleotides read TGCGCCAGCAGCTTGACCCCAGGGGCAGCCACTGAAGCTTTCTTT. Protein sequence: CASSLTPGAATEAFF.

This clone was detected only once. This likely traces to a read error, being one base from a far larger clone. Other DNA variants within this sample encode the same CDR3. J is TRBJ1-1 and V is TRBV28; D ambiguous. The CDR3 covers 17 residues. In germline, CDR1 is MDHEN, CDR2 SYDVKM. The ends were cut back, 2 bases at V and 0 bases at J, with 16 bases in the middle. The chain's CDR3 is CASSLPTGPLLNTEAFF. CDR3 nucleotide sequence: TGTGCCAGCAGTTTACCTACTGGTCCGCTGCTGAACACTGAAGCTTTCTTT.